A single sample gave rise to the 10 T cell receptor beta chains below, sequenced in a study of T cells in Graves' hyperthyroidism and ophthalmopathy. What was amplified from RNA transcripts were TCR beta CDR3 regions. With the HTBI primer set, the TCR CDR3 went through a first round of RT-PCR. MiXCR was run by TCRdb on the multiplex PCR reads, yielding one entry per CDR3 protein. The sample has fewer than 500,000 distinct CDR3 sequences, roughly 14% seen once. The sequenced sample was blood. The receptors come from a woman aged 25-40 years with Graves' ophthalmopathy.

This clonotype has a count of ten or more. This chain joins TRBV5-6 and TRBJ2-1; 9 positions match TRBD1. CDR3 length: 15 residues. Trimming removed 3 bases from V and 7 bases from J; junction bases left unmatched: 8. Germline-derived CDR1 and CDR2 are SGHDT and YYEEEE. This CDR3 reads CASSSPGQGSNEQFF. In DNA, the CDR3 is TGTGCCAGCAGCTCACCGGGACAGGGTAGTAATGAGCAGTTCTTC.

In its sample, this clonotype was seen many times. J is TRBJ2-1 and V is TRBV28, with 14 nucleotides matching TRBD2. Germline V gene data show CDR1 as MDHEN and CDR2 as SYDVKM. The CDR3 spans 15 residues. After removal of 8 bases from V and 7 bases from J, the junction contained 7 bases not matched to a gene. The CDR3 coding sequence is TGTGCCAGCCAGACTAGCGGGGGGGCCGGGAATGAGCAGTTCTTC. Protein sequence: CASQTSGGAGNEQFF.

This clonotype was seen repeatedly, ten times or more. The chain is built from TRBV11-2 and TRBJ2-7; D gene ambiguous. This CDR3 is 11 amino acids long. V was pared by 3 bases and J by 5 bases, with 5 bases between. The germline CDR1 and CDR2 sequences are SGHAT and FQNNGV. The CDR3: CASSLSHEQYF. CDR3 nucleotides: TGTGCCAGCAGCTTGTCCCACGAGCAGTACTTC.

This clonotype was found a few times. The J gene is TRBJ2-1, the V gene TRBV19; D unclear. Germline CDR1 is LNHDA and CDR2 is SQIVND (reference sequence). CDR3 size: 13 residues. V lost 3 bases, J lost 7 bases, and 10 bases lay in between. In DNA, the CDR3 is TGTGCCAGTAGTATTGGCCCGATGAATGAGCAGTTCTTC. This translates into CASSIGPMNEQFF.

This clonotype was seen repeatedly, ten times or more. The CDR3 protein is CASKEGHTTGELFF. DNA for the CDR3: TGTGCCAGCAAGGAGGGCCATACAACCGGGGAGCTGTTTTTT. The chain joins TRBV2 to TRBJ2-2; TRBD2 is a possible D gene (6 bases). Between the trimmed V and J ends, which lost 7 bases and 5 bases, there was a span of 14 bases. The CDR3 runs to 14 residues. Germline V gene data show CDR1 as SNHLY and CDR2 as FYNNEI.

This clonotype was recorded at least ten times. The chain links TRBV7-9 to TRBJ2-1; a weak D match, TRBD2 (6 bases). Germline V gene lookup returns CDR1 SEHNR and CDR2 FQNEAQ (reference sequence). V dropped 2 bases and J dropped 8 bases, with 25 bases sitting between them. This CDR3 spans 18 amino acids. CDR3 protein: CASSLFSGLANWHDEQFF. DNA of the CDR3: TGTGCCAGCAGCTTATTTAGCGGTCTAGCGAACTGGCACGATGAGCAGTTCTTC.

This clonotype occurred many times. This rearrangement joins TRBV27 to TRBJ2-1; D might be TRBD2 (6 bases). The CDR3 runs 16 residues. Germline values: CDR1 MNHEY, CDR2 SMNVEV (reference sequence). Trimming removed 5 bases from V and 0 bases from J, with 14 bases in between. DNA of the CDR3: TGTGCCAGCAGTACCCCCCGGGACTTCTCCTACAATGAGCAGTTCTTC. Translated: CASSTPRDFSYNEQFF.

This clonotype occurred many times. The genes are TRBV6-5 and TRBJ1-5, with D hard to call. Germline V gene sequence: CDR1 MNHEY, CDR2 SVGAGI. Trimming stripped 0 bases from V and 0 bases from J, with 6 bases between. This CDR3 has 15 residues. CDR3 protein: CASSYSGASNQPQHF. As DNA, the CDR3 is TGTGCCAGCAGTTACTCGGGCGCTAGCAATCAGCCCCAGCATTTT.

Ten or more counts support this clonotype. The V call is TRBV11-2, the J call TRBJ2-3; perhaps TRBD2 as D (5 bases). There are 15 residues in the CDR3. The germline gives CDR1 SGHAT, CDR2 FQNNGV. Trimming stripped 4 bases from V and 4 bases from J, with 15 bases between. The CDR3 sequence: CASSSLRSVADTQYF. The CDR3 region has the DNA TGTGCCAGCAGCTCCCTCCGTAGCGTTGCAGATACGCAGTATTTT.

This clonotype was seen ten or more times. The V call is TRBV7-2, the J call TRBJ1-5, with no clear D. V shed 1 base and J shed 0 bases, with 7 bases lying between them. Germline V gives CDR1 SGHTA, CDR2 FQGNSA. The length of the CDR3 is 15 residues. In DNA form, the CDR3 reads TGTGCCAGCAGCTTAGTGAGAAATAGCAATCAGCCCCAGCATTTT. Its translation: CASSLVRNSNQPQHF.